What follows are 21 T cell receptor beta chains derived from one specimen sequenced in a study of Graves' ophthalmopathy and Graves' hyperthyroidism. Amplification of the TCR beta CDR3 regions used RNA transcripts (as template). RT-PCR in the first round used HTBI primers; a second-round multiplex PCR followed. TCRdb re-derived calls from the multiplex PCR reads in MiXCR, one entry per CDR3 protein. The sample lists 150,000 to 200,000 distinct CDR3 sequences, just under 40% occurring once. Sequenced material: peripheral blood. The receptors were sampled from a man aged 25-45 years with Graves' ophthalmopathy.

The chain uses TRBV6-1 and TRBJ1-5; possible D gene TRBD1, 5 bases. V lost 6 bases to trimming and J lost 3 bases, with 15 bases between them. Per germline, CDR1 MNHNS and CDR2 SASEGT. CDR3 length: 15 amino acids. CDR3 sequence reads: CASRWAGSLNQPQHF. The CDR3 nucleotides read TGTGCCAGCAGGTGGGCAGGGAGTCTCAATCAGCCCCAGCATTTT.

This clonotype was seen a handful of times. V is TRBV20-1 and J is TRBJ2-7, with D possibly TRBD2 on 5 matching bases. This CDR3 spans 13 amino acids. CDR1 and CDR2 from the germline V gene are DFQATT and SNEGSKA (reference sequence). V gave up 0 bases and J gave up 1 base, with 7 bases separating them. CDR3 DNA sequence: TGCAGTGCTAGAGATTCGGGATCCTACGAGCAGTACTTC. Its translation is CSARDSGSYEQYF.

The chain employs TRBV6-2 or TRBV6-3 and TRBJ2-5; D might be TRBD1 (6 bases). Germline V gene data show CDR1 as MNHEY and CDR2 as SVGEGT. Trimming took 2 bases from V and 4 from J, leaving 14 bases between them. CDR3 length: 15 residues. The CDR3 DNA sequence: TGTGCCAGCAGTTACAGCGGACAGACCGGAGAGACCCAGTACTTC. Amino acids: CASSYSGQTGETQYF.

This clonotype was counted many times. The J gene is TRBJ2-7, the V gene TRBV20-1; either TRBD1 or TRBD2 may fit D (5 bases each). The ends were cut back, 5 bases at V and 2 bases at J, with 19 bases in the middle. Germline V gene data show CDR1 as DFQATT and CDR2 as SNEGSKA (reference sequence). The CDR3 consists of 15 residues. CDR3 protein: CSAGKARGGTYEQYF. CDR3 coding DNA: TGCAGTGCTGGAAAGGCCCGGGGCGGAACCTACGAGCAGTACTTC.

This clonotype was observed many times. CDR3 region: CASMSGNTGELFF. The CDR3 coding sequence is TGCGCCAGCATGAGCGGAAACACCGGGGAGCTGTTTTTT. The gene calls are TRBV5-1 and TRBJ2-2, with D possibly being TRBD2 (5 bases). Trimming took off 6 bases at V and 2 bases at J, with 8 bases between the two ends. The CDR3 runs to 13 residues. Germline V lookup: CDR1 SGHRS, CDR2 YFSETQ.

CDR3 region: CASSPIRGETQYF. In DNA, the CDR3 is TGTGCCAGCTCACCAATTCGGGGGGAGACCCAGTACTTC. The chain recombines TRBV18 with TRBJ2-5; tentatively, D is TRBD2 (6 bases). This CDR3 comprises 13 residues. V gave up 2 bases and J gave up 5 bases, with 9 bases separating them. Germline CDR1 reads KGHSH; CDR2 reads LQKENI.

This clonotype has ten or more counts. The V gene is TRBV6-5, the J gene TRBJ1-1; possible D gene TRBD1, 6 bases. V was clipped by 3 bases and J by 1 base, with 15 bases between them. Germline V gives CDR1 MNHEY, CDR2 SVGAGI. This CDR3 is 16 amino acids long. CDR3 DNA: TGTGCCAGCAGTTATTCCATGGACAGACAGAACACTGAAGCTTTCTTT. It is translated as CASSYSMDRQNTEAFF.

This clonotype came up many times. The chain has TRBV11-2 and TRBJ1-2; 8 bases fit TRBD1. This CDR3 spans 15 amino acids. The germline CDR1 and CDR2 sequences are SGHAT and FQNNGV. V shed 6 bases and J 1 base; nucleotides not matched to a gene: 7. For the CDR3, the DNA is TGTGCCAGCAGTGGTTGGACAGGGATTAACTATGGCTACACCTTC. Its protein is CASSGWTGINYGYTF.

This clonotype has a count of ten or more. The chain is built from TRBV6-2 or TRBV6-3 and TRBJ1-5; no clear D gene. V shed 0 bases and J shed 2 bases, with 5 bases lying between them. The length of the CDR3 is 14 residues. Germline lookup yields CDR1 MNHEY and CDR2 SVGEGT. For the CDR3, the DNA is TGTGCCAGCAGTTACTCGGGAGGCAATCAGCCCCAGCATTTT. Translating gives CASSYSGGNQPQHF.

The chain is built from TRBV12-3 or TRBV12-4 and TRBJ1-1, with D possibly TRBD1 on 6 matching bases. V was shortened by 4 bases and J by 6 bases, with 15 bases between the two germline ends. The CDR3 loop spans 14 amino acids. CDR3 sequence: CASSSSSGAPEAFF. Here the CDR3 DNA reads TGTGCCAGCAGTTCCTCCTCAGGGGCTCCTGAAGCTTTCTTT.

The rearrangement links TRBV7-2 to TRBJ1-3, with D unresolved. CDR1 and CDR2 (germline): SGHTA, FQGNSA. With 5 bases removed from V and 4 bases from J, the gap between germline ends came to 12 bases. The CDR3 covers 14 residues. CDR3 amino acids: CASSGRWEGNTIYF. The DNA of the CDR3 is TGTGCCAGCAGCGGACGGTGGGAGGGAAACACCATATATTTT.

This sequence joins TRBV2 and TRBJ2-2, with D perhaps matching TRBD1 (6 bases). Trimming pared 3 bases from V and 6 bases from J, leaving 8 bases between. CDR1 and CDR2 (germline): SNHLY, FYNNEI. The CDR3 totals 13 residues. In nucleotides, the CDR3 is TGTGCCAGCAGTGATGGGGGCCCCGGGGAGCTGTTTTTT. Protein: CASSDGGPGELFF.

This clonotype was observed at least ten times. This sequence joins TRBV28 and TRBJ2-5, with a weak D call TRBD2 (6 bases). This CDR3 has 13 amino acids. Between the trimmed V and J ends, which lost 7 bases and 3 bases, there was a span of 12 bases. The germline V gene has CDR1 MDHEN and CDR2 SYDVKM. CDR3 in DNA: TGTGCCAGCACCGGGACTTTAGAAGAGACCCAGTACTTC. Its protein product is CASTGTLEETQYF.

Many counts were recorded for this clonotype. This chain joins TRBV28 and TRBJ2-7; TRBD1 matches at 9 bases. Germline CDR1 is MDHEN and CDR2 is SYDVKM. The CDR3 extends over 14 amino acids. V dropped 3 bases and J dropped 4; count of bases not matched to a gene: 4. CDR3 protein: CASSFWDRVYEQYF. In DNA form, the CDR3 reads TGTGCCAGCAGTTTTTGGGACAGGGTATACGAGCAGTACTTC.

This clonotype was seen at least ten times. The rearrangement joins TRBV28 to TRBJ2-5; 10 positions agree with TRBD2. The germline V gene encodes CDR1 MDHEN and CDR2 SYDVKM. The V gene end was trimmed by 2 bases and the J gene end by 0 bases; junction bases not matched to a gene: 6. The CDR3 consists of 17 residues. The CDR3 DNA is TGTGCCAGCAGTTTAGCCTCTAGCGGGGGCTACCAAGAGACCCAGTACTTC. This encodes CASSLASSGGYQETQYF.

The chain is built from TRBV19 and TRBJ1-5; possible D gene TRBD1, 5 bases. Germline CDR1 and CDR2: LNHDA and SQIVND (reference sequence). V lost 6 bases to trimming and J lost 3 bases, with 15 bases between them. CDR3 length: 15 residues. The CDR3 loop is CASSNSDRFNQPQHF. CDR3 sequence (DNA): TGTGCCAGTAGCAACTCCGACAGATTCAATCAGCCCCAGCATTTT.

This clonotype was seen repeatedly, ten times or more. This sequence joins TRBV6-2 or TRBV6-3 and TRBJ1-1; 7 bases match TRBD1. The CDR3 extends over 16 amino acids. With 0 bases clipped from V and 11 bases from J, the junction kept 15 bases outside the gene matches. Looked up from germline, CDR1 is MNHEY and CDR2 is SVGEGT. CDR3 in amino acids: CASSYSNEGAQLVAFF. The CDR3 coding sequence is TGTGCCAGCAGTTACTCGAATGAGGGGGCGCAGCTTGTGGCTTTCTTT.

The rearrangement uses TRBV29-1 and TRBJ1-2, with D uncertain. The germline gives CDR1 SQVTM, CDR2 ANQGSEA. V was cut by 3 bases and J by 5 bases, with 10 bases left in between. This CDR3 is built from 12 residues. CDR3 sequence reads: CSVDLHPYGYTF. The CDR3 nucleotides read TGCAGCGTTGATTTGCACCCGTATGGCTACACCTTC.

There are many counts of this clonotype. The J gene is TRBJ2-4, the V gene TRBV7-2; D perhaps matches TRBD2 (6 bases). Germline V lookup: CDR1 SGHTA, CDR2 FQGNSA. The CDR3 sequence is 16 residues long. V gave up 0 bases and J gave up 4 bases, with 13 bases separating them. CDR3 in DNA: TGTGCCAGCAGCTTAGCGCGGGCGGGAAATAAAAACATTCAGTACTTC. This gives the protein CASSLARAGNKNIQYF.

J is TRBJ1-3 and V is TRBV11-2, with D possibly being TRBD1 (5 bases). Between the trimmed V and J ends, which lost 5 bases and 0 bases, there was a span of 14 bases. CDR3 length: 16 amino acids. Germline assignment: CDR1 SGHAT and CDR2 FQNNGV. The CDR3 sequence: CASSPWRDSSGNTIYF. CDR3 nucleotides: TGTGCCAGCAGCCCCTGGAGGGACTCCTCTGGAAACACCATATATTTT.

The chain uses TRBV6-1 and TRBJ2-2; perhaps D is TRBD1 or TRBD2 (7 bases each). The V gene's germline CDR1 is MNHNS and CDR2 SASEGT. There are 14 residues in the CDR3. Trimming removed 7 bases at V and 7 bases at J, with 16 bases between. In DNA form, the CDR3 reads TGTGCCAGCACTGACAGGGAGGGGGACGGGGAGCTGTTTTTT. Amino acid sequence: CASTDREGDGELFF.